Listed below are T cell receptor beta chains from one sample, sequenced in a study of long-term antiretroviral therapy in people with HIV. Here immunoSEQ multiplex PCR was the method, and the copy in TCRdb shows in-frame clones only, minus some. The sample records around 20,000 clones, roughly 86% being singletons. Sequencing was performed on unsorted PBMCs, taken 2.5 to 2.7 years after starting antiretroviral therapy. These receptors originate from a woman aged 50 to 65 with HIV. Both conserved end residues are part of each CDR3. The D gene is left open where the match is weak. The listing skips clone size in some rows; elsewhere it reads once, few, many or a size class.

>-|TRBJ1-4|-|TRBV28
TGTGCCAGCACCCGGGGCGCGGAAAAACTGTTTTTT
CASTRGAEKLFF
>few|TRBJ1-5|-|TRBV6-1
TGTGCCAGCAGTGAAGCGCCGGGGGGCGCGGGCAATCAGCCCCAGCATTTT
CASSEAPGGAGNQPQHF
>medium-sized|TRBJ2-7|TRBD2|TRBV7-6
TGTGCCAGCAGCTTATTAACTAGCGGGTCTTCCTACGAGCAGTACTTC
CASSLLTSGSSYEQYF
>-|TRBJ2-7|TRBD2|TRBV29-1
TGCAGCGCCACTAGCGGGAACCACGAGCAGTACTTC
CSATSGNHEQYF
>-|TRBJ2-1|-|TRBV6-4
TGTGCCAGCAGTGACTCTTCTTCTTCTAGGGCCAATGAGCAGTTCTTC
CASSDSSSSRANEQFF
>-|TRBJ2-1|TRBD2|TRBV19
TGTGCCAGTAGCTCGACTAGCGCCTACTCCTACAATGAGCAGTTCTTC
CASSSTSAYSYNEQFF
>-|TRBJ2-7|TRBD2|TRBV4-2
TGTGCCAGCAGCCAGGTTGTAGCGGGAGGAGAGGCCGAGCAGTACTTC
CASSQVVAGGEAEQYF
>-|TRBJ2-7|TRBD1|TRBV6-6
TGTGCCAGCAGTAACCCGGGACAGTACTACGAGCAGTACTTC
CASSNPGQYYEQYF
>-|TRBJ1-4|TRBD1|TRBV2
TGTGCCAGCAGTGAAACGCGGGACAGATATGAAAAACTGTTTTTT
CASSETRDRYEKLFF
>once|TRBJ2-7|-|TRBV2
TGTGCCAGCAGGGCACAGGGGGGGGTTGACGAGCAGTACTTC
CASRAQGGVDEQYF
>-|TRBJ2-7|TRBD1|TRBV27
TGTGCCAGCAGTTTAAAGGGGGACAGCTTCTACGAGCAGTACTTC
CASSLKGDSFYEQYF
>-|TRBJ2-6|-|TRBV4-2
TGTGCCAGCAGTGATGTATCAGGGGCCAACGTCCTGACTTTC
CASSDVSGANVLTF
>-|TRBJ2-5|-|TRBV5-1
TGCGCCAGCAGCTTGGACGGTGGGGCCTGGGAGACCCAGTACTTC
CASSLDGGAWETQYF
>-|TRBJ1-1|TRBD1|TRBV5-1
TGCGCCAGCAGTTCGGGACAGGGTGATAACCTATGGCCTGAAGCTTTCTTT
CASSSGQGDNLWPEAFF
>-|TRBJ1-4|TRBD1|TRBV2
TGTGCCAGCAGGGGTACAGGGGTAACTAATGAAAAACTGTTTTTT
CASRGTGVTNEKLFF
>-|TRBJ2-5|-|TRBV4-1
TGCGCCAGCAGCTATAACCCCCAAGAGACCCAGTACTTC
CASSYNPQETQYF
>-|TRBJ2-2|TRBD2|TRBV5-1
TGCGCCAGCAGCTTGGCTCTAGCGGGAGTGAACGGGGAGCTGTTTTTT
CASSLALAGVNGELFF
>-|TRBJ2-1|-|TRBV5-4
TGTGCCAGCAGCCAAGGGGACCCCAATGAGCAGTTCTTC
CASSQGDPNEQFF
>-|TRBJ1-5|-|TRBV6-5
TGTGCCAGCAGTCCGATGGTCGGGCAGCCCCAGCATTTT
CASSPMVGQPQHF
>once|TRBJ2-1|TRBD2|TRBV27
TGTGCCAGCAGTTCCGGACTAGCGGGAGTACCCTCCTACAATGAGCAGTTCTTC
CASSSGLAGVPSYNEQFF
>-|TRBJ1-2|-|TRBV9
TGTGCCAGCAGCGTAGTAGGGACCGACTATGGCTACACCTTC
CASSVVGTDYGYTF
>-|TRBJ1-5|-|TRBV6-5
TGTGCCAGCAGTACGGGGGGGCAGCCTAATCAGCCCCAGCATTTT
CASSTGGQPNQPQHF
>-|TRBJ2-2|-|TRBV7-2
TGTGCCAGCATTCTTTCAGGGGGGGGAAACACCGGGGAGCTGTTTTTT
CASILSGGGNTGELFF
>-|TRBJ2-7|-|TRBV13
TGTGCCAGCAGCTTACAGGGAATGGGGCTCGAGCAGTACTTC
CASSLQGMGLEQYF
>-|TRBJ2-7|-|TRBV28
TGTGCCAGCGGGGCCAGGGACTACGAGCAGTACTTC
CASGARDYEQYF
>once|TRBJ2-7|-|TRBV6-5
TGTGCCAGCAGTTACTCGACCCCTAGTACAGGCTACGAGCAGTACTTC
CASSYSTPSTGYEQYF
>-|TRBJ2-5|-|TRBV18
TGTGCCAGCTCACCGCAGGGCCGGGGAGAGACCCAGTACTTC
CASSPQGRGETQYF
>-|TRBJ2-3|-|TRBV7-8
TGTGCCAGCAGCTTAGAGGCTAGCGCAGATACGCAGTATTTT
CASSLEASADTQYF
>-|TRBJ2-1|-|TRBV7-9
TGTGCCAGCAGCCCCACGGGGCTAGCTTTGGGGAATGAGCAGTTCTTC
CASSPTGLALGNEQFF
>-|TRBJ2-1|-|TRBV11-2
TGTGCCAGCCGGATGCTCGTAGGGAATGAGCAGTTCTTC
CASRMLVGNEQFF
>-|TRBJ2-5|-|TRBV7-2
TGTGCCAGCAGCAAACAAGGCTCTCAAGAGACCCAGTACTTC
CASSKQGSQETQYF
>-|TRBJ1-1|-|TRBV7-9
TGTGCCAGCAGCACACAGGGCGGGGGCACTGAAGCTTTCTTT
CASSTQGGGTEAFF
>-|TRBJ2-3|TRBD2|TRBV6-1
TGTGCCAGCAGTGACTACGCGGGAGGCACAGATACGCAGTATTTT
CASSDYAGGTDTQYF
>once|TRBJ2-7|-|TRBV7-6
TGTGCCAGCAGCCAACCTCAGACAGCTACCTACGAGCAGTACTTC
CASSQPQTATYEQYF
>-|TRBJ1-2|-|TRBV6-4
TGTGCCAGCAGTGACTCAGGTCCACTCAAGAGCTATGGCTACACCTTC
CASSDSGPLKSYGYTF
>once|TRBJ2-7|-|TRBV19
TGTGCCGCTCTCTCGGGACCGCCCAACTACGAGCAGTACTTC
CAALSGPPNYEQYF
>-|TRBJ2-1|-|TRBV5-1
TGCGCCAGCAGCTTGGGGGTAGGTGGGGGCAGCGAGCAGTTCTTC
CASSLGVGGGSEQFF